These 2 T cell receptor beta chains came from one sample sequenced in a study of Ad26.COV2.S vaccination and SARS-CoV-2 variants listed by TCRdb under 2021. Per the publication, the treatment or condition label means: approximately 18 received Ad26.COV2.S at low or high dose, single or two shots; about 5 received placebo; per-sample allocation not given. Repertoires of vaccine and placebo recipients were sequenced from samples taken on day 63 after the first injection. Library construction relied on the immunoSEQ multiplex PCR assay. TCRdb took over this immuneACCESS table, retaining in-frame rearrangements with V and J assigned. Such tables are incomplete; in checked studies, under half of the missing clones stem from an unresolved V gene, and the remainder is unexplained. The sample table shows over 300,000 clones, and roughly four fifths are seen once. The ten largest clones add up to about 8% of the sample.

This material consisted of peripheral blood, taken in a trial of Ad26.COV2.S vaccine versus placebo. All receptors come from a person aged 18-65 years who received the Ad26.COV2.S COVID-19 vaccine or a placebo.

The rearrangement links TRBV19 to TRBJ1-2; D ambiguous. Between the trimmed V and J ends, which lost 7 bases and 3 bases, there was a span of 12 bases. Germline V gene data show CDR1 as LNHDA and CDR2 as SQIVND (reference sequence). CDR3 size: 13 residues. The CDR3, as DNA: TGTGCCAGTACCACGGGGTCACACTATGGCTACACCTTC. Translation: CASTTGSHYGYTF.

The rearrangement uses TRBV7-6 and TRBJ1-1; D not resolved. The CDR3 contains 22 residues. V shed 5 bases and J shed 0 bases, with 34 bases lying between them. Germline CDR1 and CDR2: SGHVS and FNYEAQ. The CDR3 region is CASSPSNHPFIGPSSMNTEAFF. The CDR3 nucleotides read TGTGCCAGCAGCCCTTCAAACCATCCATTTATAGGGCCGAGCTCTATGAACACTGAAGCTTTCTTT.